Listed here are 24 T cell receptor beta chains from one sample, sequenced in a study of cytomegalovirus exposure and HLA in healthy donors. PCR amplification relied on 60 Vbeta primers (plus 13 Jbeta primers). Clones were sequenced by immunoSEQ multiplex PCR, and TCRdb holds only the in-frame ones, with some missing. The sample has about 170,000 clones, around 78% seen once. Sequencing was done on a sample of PBMCs. These receptors were obtained from a female donor in good health and CMV-seronegative.

A few counts support this clone. The chain employs TRBV4-1 and TRBJ2-5; D unclear. Germline values: CDR1 MGHRA, CDR2 YSYEKL. The V gene lost 2 bases and the J gene lost 5 bases, with 6 bases spanning the gap. The CDR3 totals 12 residues. Here the CDR3 DNA reads TGCGCCAGCAGCCAAACGGAGGAGACCCAGTACTTC. It specifies CASSQTEETQYF.

The chain is built from TRBV6-6 and TRBJ1-1, with D possibly TRBD1 on 6 matching bases. V was pared by 10 bases and J by 8 bases, with 17 bases between. Germline V lookup: CDR1 MNHNY, CDR2 SVGAGI (reference sequence). The CDR3 runs 12 residues. In nucleotides, the CDR3 is TGTGCCACCAAAACAGGGTTGGGGGAAGCTTTCTTT. It is translated as CATKTGLGEAFF.

The chain links TRBV4-3 to TRBJ1-1, with 11 positions matching TRBD1. CDR1 and CDR2 from the germline V gene are LGHNA and YSLEER. CDR3 length: 17 residues. The junction had 11 bases not matched to a gene; V was cut back by 4 bases and J by 4 bases. CDR3 region: CASSPGQGALIGTEAFF. The CDR3 DNA sequence: TGCGCCAGCAGCCCTGGACAGGGGGCGCTGATAGGCACTGAAGCTTTCTTT.

Comments on this clone: Its ends do not fully match the called genes, so a read error is possible. Other DNA sequences in this specimen translate into the identical CDR3. The chain links TRBV11-3 to TRBJ1-6; D unclear. The CDR3 contains 13 residues. Looked up from germline, CDR1 is SGHNT and CDR2 is YENEEA. The CDR3 sequence is CASSLKLNSPLHF. CDR3 DNA: TGTGCCAGCAGCTTAAAACTGAATTCCCCCCTCCACTTT.

The gene calls are TRBV18 and TRBJ2-2; 7 bases align to TRBD1. The CDR3 covers 16 residues. Per germline, CDR1 KGHSH and CDR2 LQKENI. With 4 bases clipped from V and 2 bases from J, the junction kept 7 bases outside the gene matches. CDR3 in DNA: TGTGCCAGCTCACACCCGACAGGGACCAACACCGGGGAGCTGTTTTTT. This sequence encodes CASSHPTGTNTGELFF.

The genes are TRBV19 and TRBJ2-2; 7 nucleotides align to TRBD2. The trim removed 8 bases at V and 4 bases at J, leaving 10 bases unmatched. CDR1 is LNHDA, CDR2 SQIVND, per germline (reference sequence). This CDR3 spans 15 amino acids. The CDR3 DNA sequence: TGTGCCAGTCGGGGGGAAGGGGCCTTCACCGGGGAGCTGTTTTTT. Translation: CASRGEGAFTGELFF.

The chain is built from TRBV18 and TRBJ2-3; 9 nucleotides match TRBD1. Losses at the gene ends were 6 bases for V and 5 bases for J; bases not matched to a gene: 9. Germline CDR1 and CDR2: KGHSH and LQKENI. The CDR3 is made up of 15 amino acids. CDR3 protein: CASSPGQGKGDTQYF. CDR3 DNA sequence: TGTGCCAGCTCGCCGGGACAGGGAAAAGGAGATACGCAGTATTTT.

The rearrangement links TRBV27 to TRBJ2-6; 7 positions agree with TRBD1. Trimming removed 6 bases from V and 0 bases from J; junction bases left unmatched: 8. CDR1 is MNHEY and CDR2 is SMNVEV in the germline V gene (reference sequence). This CDR3 spans 17 amino acids. The CDR3 DNA follows: TGTGCCAGCAGGCCGGGACAGCGGATCTCTGGGGCCAACGTCCTGACTTTC. This sequence encodes CASRPGQRISGANVLTF.

The CDR3 DNA sequence: TGTGCCAGCAGCCTGGGAGGACTAGCGGAAGAGACCCAGTACTTC. Protein sequence: CASSLGGLAEETQYF. V usage is TRBV5-4 and J usage is TRBJ2-5; TRBD2 matches at 10 bases. CDR3 length equals 15 residues. Germline CDR1 SGHNT, CDR2 YYREEE (reference sequence). V lost 4 bases to trimming and J lost 3 bases; unmatched junction nucleotides: 6.

V gene TRBV4-2 combines with J gene TRBJ2-2; TRBD1 aligns across 9 bases. This CDR3 spans 16 amino acids. J lost 4 bases, V lost 4 bases, and 7 bases had no gene match. Germline CDR1 and CDR2: LGHNA and YNFKEQ. The CDR3 bases are TGTGCCAGCAGCCCAACAACAGGGGGCACCACCGGGGAGCTGTTTTTT. Its protein product is CASSPTTGGTTGELFF.

V is TRBV6-5 and J is TRBJ1-2; 8 positions agree with TRBD1. The germline V gene has CDR1 MNHEY and CDR2 SVGAGI. The CDR3 covers 15 residues. V lost 5 bases, J lost 3 bases, and 8 bases stayed unmatched. The CDR3 loop is CASSVTGGHYYGYTF. In DNA, the CDR3 is TGTGCCAGCAGTGTAACAGGGGGTCACTACTATGGCTACACCTTC.

The rearrangement links TRBV5-5 to TRBJ1-2; D gene uncertain. The CDR3 runs to 14 residues. V gave up 2 bases and J gave up 3 bases, with 11 bases separating them. The germline V gene encodes CDR1 SGHKS and CDR2 YYEKEE (reference sequence). CDR3 nucleotides: TGTGCCAGCAGCTTAGATGGAGGGTACTATGGCTACACCTTC. Translated, it gives CASSLDGGYYGYTF.

This sequence joins TRBV5-5 and TRBJ2-3, with 9 bases fitting TRBD2. Germline loops: CDR1 SGHKS, CDR2 YYEKEE (reference sequence). Trimming at V came to 4 bases and at J to 2 bases, leaving 8 bases not matched to a gene. The length of the CDR3 is 16 residues. CDR3 in amino acids: CASSIGLARNTDTQYF. In DNA, the CDR3 is TGTGCCAGCAGCATCGGACTAGCGAGAAACACAGATACGCAGTATTTT.

The table lists this clone with a count of one. A junction boundary mismatches the germline segment, possibly from a read error. J is TRBJ1-5 and V is TRBV19, with 8 positions matching TRBD1. There are 11 residues in the CDR3. Germline CDR1 and CDR2: LNHDA and SQIVND (reference sequence). The CDR3 sequence: CASSRGQVCYF. In DNA form, the CDR3 reads TGTGCCAGTAGTAGGGGACAGGTATGCTATTTT.

V usage is TRBV28 and J usage is TRBJ2-7, with 10 bases identical to TRBD1. V lost 6 bases to trimming and J lost 1 base; unmatched junction nucleotides: 6. CDR3 length: 15 amino acids. Per germline, CDR1 MDHEN and CDR2 SYDVKM. DNA of the CDR3: TGTGCCAGCAGGACAGGGGGCGCTTCATCCTACGAGCAGTACTTC. Protein sequence: CASRTGGASSYEQYF.

Only a few counts were recorded for this clone. The identical CDR3 is also encoded by other nucleotide sequences in the sample. V gene TRBV7-3 combines with J gene TRBJ2-2; TRBD2 aligns across 11 bases. Germline V gene data show CDR1 as SGHTA and CDR2 as FQGTGA. The V and J ends lost 1 base and 3 bases, in that order; junction bases with no gene match: 7. CDR3 length equals 18 residues. The CDR3 region has the DNA TGTGCCAGCAGCTTAATGGCTAGCGGGAGGACTCACACCGGGGAGCTGTTTTTT. This codes for CASSLMASGRTHTGELFF.

This clone has more than one count but fewer than ten. This chain uses TRBV5-1 with TRBJ1-3; 8 positions agree with TRBD1. The junction had 5 bases not matched to a gene; V was cut back by 4 bases and J by 2 bases. Germline values: CDR1 SGHRS, CDR2 YFSETQ. The CDR3 is 15 amino acids. CDR3 DNA sequence: TGCGCCAGCAGCATACAGGGGGTAGCTGGAAACACCATATATTTT. Its protein is CASSIQGVAGNTIYF.

The CDR3 nucleotides are TGTGCCAGCAGCGGAGGACAGGGAGAGACCCAGTACTTC. This codes for CASSGGQGETQYF. The chain employs TRBV9 and TRBJ2-5; TRBD1 matches at 8 bases. Per germline, CDR1 SGDLS and CDR2 YYNGEE. J was trimmed by 4 bases and V by 3 bases; bases with no gene match: 2. The CDR3 extends over 13 amino acids.

The chain combines TRBV7-9 with TRBJ2-2; no clear D. V was cut by 5 bases and J by 7 bases, with 11 bases left in between. The germline gives CDR1 SEHNR, CDR2 FQNEAQ (reference sequence). The CDR3 extends over 13 amino acids. CDR3 coding DNA: TGTGCCAGCAGCCGCGCCCGGGTCGGGGAGCTGTTTTTT. Its translation is CASSRARVGELFF.

J is TRBJ2-5 and V is TRBV2; TRBD1 is a possible D gene (5 bases). Trimming stripped 9 bases from V and 0 bases from J, with 14 bases between. The germline gives CDR1 SNHLY, CDR2 FYNNEI. CDR3 length equals 14 residues. CDR3 residues: CASRQTWYQETQYF. CDR3 in DNA: TGTGCCAGTAGACAGACCTGGTACCAAGAGACCCAGTACTTC.

J is TRBJ1-1 and V is TRBV5-4; 7 bases align to TRBD1. The CDR3 contains 15 residues. The V segment lost 4 bases and the J segment 5 bases; nucleotides outside the gene matches: 11. Germline CDR1 SGHNT, CDR2 YYREEE (reference sequence). CDR3 sequence reads: CASSGQGGRGTEAFF. The CDR3 DNA is TGTGCCAGCAGCGGCCAGGGGGGCCGGGGGACTGAAGCTTTCTTT.

This chain uses TRBV29-1 with TRBJ2-7; 11 bases fit TRBD2. The germline CDR1 and CDR2 sequences are SQVTM and ANQGSEA. The CDR3 covers 16 residues. With V trimmed by 6 bases and J by 0 bases, 10 bases remained unmatched. CDR3 protein: CSVTGLAETSSYEQYF. CDR3 in DNA: TGCAGCGTAACGGGACTAGCGGAAACGAGCTCCTACGAGCAGTACTTC.

This clone is a singleton in its sample. This sequence joins TRBV20-1 and TRBJ1-6; D gene uncertain. Germline V CDR1 and CDR2: DFQATT, SNEGSKA (reference sequence). The CDR3 covers 11 residues. V shed 5 bases and J shed 19 bases, with 18 bases lying between them. The CDR3 is CSASSRTGRHF. The CDR3, as DNA: TGCAGTGCTTCATCAAGAACCGGGAGACACTTT.

The V and J genes are TRBV28 and TRBJ1-1; unclear D gene. The CDR3 has 15 residues. The V gene's germline CDR1 is MDHEN and CDR2 SYDVKM. V lost 6 bases and J lost 6, with 20 bases in between. CDR3 sequence (DNA): TGTGCCAGCAGGACCACGGGAATGGGTGAGTCTGAAGCTTTCTTT. It is translated as CASRTTGMGESEAFF.